The clone carrying this T cell receptor (beta chain) was observed a few times. Its antigen is not identified. Trimming left V 1 base short and J 0 bases short, with 0 bases between. Germline CDR1 and CDR2: LNHNV and YYDKDF (reference sequence). The CDR3 has 12 residues. These data come from a study of shared clonotypes between healthy human individuals. General observations from the study: Memory subsets had estimated richness that was generally smaller than that of naive subsets.

The table came from immunoSEQ multiplex PCR; TCRdb's copy has only in-frame clones and leaves some out. The data contain approximately 1,500,000 clones, approximately 98% of them singletons. Specimen: naive CD4+ T cells sorted from blood. Subset meaning: CD45RA+ positively selected. This clonotype originated in a man under 40 in good health. The chain carries TRBV15 and TRBJ1-2, with D hard to call. CDR3 sequence (DNA): TGTGCCACCAGCAGAGCTAACTATGGCTACACCTTC. Its protein product is CATSRANYGYTF.